These T cell receptor beta chains were read from a single sample in a study of long-term antiretroviral therapy in people with HIV. The repertoire was sequenced with immunoSEQ multiplex PCR; TCRdb's copy has only in-frame clones and lacks some. This sample carries roughly 30,000 clones, 90% of them seen once, and the ten largest clones take about 8%. This sample comprised unsorted PBMCs, obtained 3.2 years before starting antiretroviral therapy. Source of these receptors: a man in his forties or fifties with HIV. The CDR3 runs from the conserved cysteine through the conserved F or W.

v_gene,CDR3aa
TRBV23-1,CASSQSSGAGETQYF
TRBV5-1,CASSLDGPTYTMDTQYF
TRBV9,CASSVAGGGEKLFF
TRBV7-9,CASSKDRDTYSNQPQHF
TRBV5-1,CASSSDVGTTEAFF
TRBV10-3,CAISGGGMPGVGANVLTF
TRBV25-1,CASSRGLAGSYEQYF
TRBV29-1,CSVEDPHRVSEAFF
TRBV6-5,CASKTGANVLTF
TRBV11-3,CASSLDRPGASYNSPLHF
TRBV2,CASSGTTGPQETQYF
TRBV4-3,CASSQGLSYGYTF
TRBV5-4,CASSLVAGVDEQYF
TRBV11-2,CASSPRVRLETQYF
TRBV7-9,CASSLTLTLAGGAYNEQFF
TRBV18,CASSTEVNYGYTF
TRBV7-2,CASSLDRGTYYEQYF
TRBV5-4,CASSLNFRGENGYTF
TRBV7-9,CASSLDRAGYGYTF
TRBV9,CASSVQEGPPYNEQFF
TRBV10-2,CASSVAGSTKPNEQFF
TRBV6-5,CASSYQRPSNYGYTF
TRBV7-8,CASSFLQGAVYEQCF
TRBV30,CAWSGPGGGNEQFF
TRBV18,CASSPGVWGEQYF
TRBV7-2,CASSLGRGLNTEAFF
TRBV6-5,CASGQTGAEKLFF
TRBV15,CATSRVTGNTIYF
TRBV11-2,CASSLEWAGTTDTQYF
TRBV5-1,CASSLAYNEQFF
TRBV27,CASRLYRGPNTEAFF
TRBV7-3,CASSVSSGGGYEQYF
TRBV11-2,CASSLGSWGTGYGYTF
TRBV2,CATTGGPGANVLTF
TRBV5-1,CASSVGSGAQETQYF
TRBV7-9,CASSLVLSYNEQFF
TRBV28,CASSSPGTGVNTIYF
TRBV6-4,CASSSGTVGGYTF
TRBV19,CASSIVGRGYTF
TRBV6-5,CASSLTRGEQFF
TRBV19,CASSSGTSYEQYF
TRBV7-9,CASSLRQGVDTQYF
TRBV4-3,CASSQDPQGESPLHF
TRBV9,CASSKEGEQFF
TRBV5-8,CASSLERGYEQYF
TRBV7-9,CASSLLSGPYNEQFF